The sequence of this T cell receptor beta chain was determined in a study of T cell responses to AZD1222 COVID-19 vaccine. V trimming: 5 bases; J trimming: 6 bases; junction bases outside the gene matches: 13. Germline V gives CDR1 MNHEY, CDR2 SMNVEV (reference sequence). This CDR3 contains 17 residues. Libraries were prepared by immunoSEQ multiplex PCR; TCRdb keeps only in-frame clonotypes and omits some of them. In the table there are some 180,000 clones, over 80% of which are singletons. The sequencing here drew on peripheral blood, taken on day 0 of AZD1222 vaccination. The chain employs TRBV27 and TRBJ2-1; TRBD1 matches 10 bases. This receptor was taken from an adult in good health. The CDR3: CASSIISGTGVSNEQFF. DNA for the CDR3: TGTGCCAGCAGTATTATATCCGGGACAGGGGTGTCCAATGAGCAGTTCTTC.